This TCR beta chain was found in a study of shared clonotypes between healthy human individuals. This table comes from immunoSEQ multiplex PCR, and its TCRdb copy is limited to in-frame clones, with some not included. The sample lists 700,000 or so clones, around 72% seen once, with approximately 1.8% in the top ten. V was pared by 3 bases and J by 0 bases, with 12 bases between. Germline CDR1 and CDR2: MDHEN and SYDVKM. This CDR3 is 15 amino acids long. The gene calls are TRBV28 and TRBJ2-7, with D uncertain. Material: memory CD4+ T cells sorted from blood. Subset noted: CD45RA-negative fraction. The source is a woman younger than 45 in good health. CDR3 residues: CASSFPAVSSYEQYF. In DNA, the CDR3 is TGTGCCAGCAGTTTTCCCGCGGTGAGCTCCTACGAGCAGTACTTC.